This T cell receptor beta chain was recorded in a study of T cell repertoires in ileal Crohn's disease (dated by TCRdb to the late 2010s). The study in broad terms: At the time of surgery, about a third of patients were active smokers, and the median duration of disease was seven to eight years. The study was conducted in parallel with a multicentre cohort built to find predictors of early endoscopic recurrence after ileocolonic resection. The TCR repertoire was analysed in about 55 patients with Crohn's disease drawn from a prospective multicentre cohort. Every patient underwent surgery because of a complication, which was stricturing disease in roughly 60% and penetrating disease in around 39%. Endoscopic postoperative recurrence was defined by a Rutgeerts score above i0. About half of the patients received postoperative therapy: about 10 received thiopurines and 15 to 20 received anti-TNF agents. A total of roughly 150 mucosal samples from roughly 60 patients were sequenced, collected from several sites on the surgical specimen and at postoperative endoscopy.

The CDR3 goes from the cysteine to the phenylalanine over 14 residues. Of the read, only the CDR3 DNA is kept; its 42 bases are in frame from base 1. CDR1 and CDR2 (MDHEN, SYDVKM) derive from the germline V gene. V was cut back by 5 bases and J by 6 bases, leaving a gap of 16 bases between them. For commercial TCRB immunosequencing, approximately 480 nanograms of biopsy DNA were submitted for each sample. CDR3 regions were amplified from genomic DNA by Adaptive Biotechnology using a two-step, amplification bias-controlled multiplex PCR. Primers for every V and J gene segment were used in the first PCR, and barcodes and Illumina adapters were added in the second PCR. CDR3 libraries were sequenced on an Illumina instrument. For the original study's pipeline: Analysis combined the vendor-provided pipelines with custom analysis of raw data in R/Bioconductor under R version 3.3.0. Clonality, which ranges from 0 to 1, was calculated as the inverse of the normalised Shannon entropy across all productive clones. High-frequency clones were defined as the repertoire share of the top 100 clones, retaining only clones passing a 95% confidence test. Repertoire diversity was measured with the Simpson index, and overlap between samples was measured with the Morisita-Horn index. The clones in this table, taken by TCRdb from immuneACCESS, are in-frame only. Not every clone is retained; where verified, under half of the shortfall comes from an unresolved V gene, and the cause of the rest is unknown. That table is the source of V, J and clone size, and D and trimming were worked out from the DNA. The sample table contains some 15,000 clones; only one count was recorded for about 75% of them. The ten largest clones take up roughly 5% of the sample.

The paper's findings and limits, for the study overall: Sorted CD8 T cells carried more high-frequency clones than CD4 T cells, suggesting mucosal expansions were mainly CD8. Only a subgroup of patients, of unstated size, had their mucosal CD4 and CD8 T cells sorted and sequenced. Patients who were active smokers at surgery had a significantly higher proportion of clonal expansions than non-smokers (about 25% vs 20%, p=0.02). Higher percentages of high-frequency clones at the time of surgery were linked to endoscopic recurrence, and every patient with clonality above 26.8% (18/57) had recurrence.

Remarks on this clone: This receptor's antigen is unknown. Within one base of it there is no much larger clone, and no base qualities were kept.

Adults with ileal or ileocolonic Crohn's disease and an indication for ileocolonic resection were eligible for inclusion. Whole ileal mucosal biopsies were kept frozen at -80 degrees C prior to DNA extraction. Genomic DNA was extracted from frozen whole biopsies using a TRizol-based method and was quantified with a NanoDrop 2000 spectrophotometer. The clonotype comes from an adult with Crohn's disease. The sequenced material came from ileal tissue. This receptor chain uses TRBV28 and TRBJ1-2, with no D gene named confidently. The CDR3 loop reads CASSLTGGLNGYTF. The bases read TGTGCCAGCAGTCTCACCGGAGGACTCAATGGCTACACCTTC.